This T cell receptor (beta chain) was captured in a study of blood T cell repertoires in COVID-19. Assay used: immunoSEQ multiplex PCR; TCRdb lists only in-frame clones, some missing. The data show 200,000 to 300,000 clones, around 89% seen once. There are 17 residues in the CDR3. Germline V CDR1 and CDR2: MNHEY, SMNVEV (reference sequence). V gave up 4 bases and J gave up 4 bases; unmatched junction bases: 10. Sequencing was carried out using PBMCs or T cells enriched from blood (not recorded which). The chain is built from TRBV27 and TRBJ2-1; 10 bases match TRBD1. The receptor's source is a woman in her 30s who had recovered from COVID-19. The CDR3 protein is CASSYPLGQGSYNEQFF. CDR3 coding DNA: TGTGCCAGCAGTTATCCTCTGGGACAGGGGTCGTACAATGAGCAGTTCTTC.